The entry below gives a single TCR beta chain sequence along with its context. Antigen: not known. An Oncomine TCR Beta short-read assay was used to sequence the DNA from cultured CD4+ T cells. Cultured CD4+ T cells were the source of extracted genomic DNA. TCRdb recomputed calls from the PCR reads with MiXCR, one row per CDR3 protein. The table shows about 4,000 distinct CDR3 sequences, with around 71% occurring only once. The data were obtained in a study of vaccination and CD4 T cells after COVID-19. On the study more broadly: Following dose two, a median approximately 65 days (range 14 to 241) passed before post-vaccine samples were taken. Cellular stimulation was performed using overlapping spike peptides derived from SARS-CoV-2, HCoV-NL63, HCoV-OC43 and HCoV-229E.

V was clipped by 1 base and J by 2 bases; unmatched bases: 4. In germline, CDR1 is SGHNT, CDR2 YYREEE (reference sequence). This CDR3 is built from 15 residues. The treatment denotes: approximately nine-day PBMC culture with coronavirus spike peptide pools or control peptides (ViraFEST assay). One should note that the unexposed donor's CD4+ T cells were collected before the COVID-19 pandemic (2011-2018). Cell culture was performed with around 2 million PBMCs per well in the presence of approximately 9.4 IU/ml IL-2 and 7.5 to 10 ug/ml peptide pools. Source material: CD4+ T cells from blood, cultured in vitro. The chain joins TRBV5-4 to TRBJ2-5, with TRBD1 matching over 8 bases. This TCR derives from a human donor in good health. The CDR3 DNA reads TGTGCCAGCAGCTTGTTTCAGGGGGCTCAAGAGACCCAGTACTTC. Translation: CASSLFQGAQETQYF.